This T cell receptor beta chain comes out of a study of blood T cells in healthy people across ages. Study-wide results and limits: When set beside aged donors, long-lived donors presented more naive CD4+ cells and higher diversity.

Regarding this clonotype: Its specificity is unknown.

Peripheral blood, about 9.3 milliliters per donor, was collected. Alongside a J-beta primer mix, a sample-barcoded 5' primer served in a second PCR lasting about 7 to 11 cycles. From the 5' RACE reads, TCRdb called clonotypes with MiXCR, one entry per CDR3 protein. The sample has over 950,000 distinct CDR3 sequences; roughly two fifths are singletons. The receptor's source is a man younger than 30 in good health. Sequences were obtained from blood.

The CDR3 sequence is CASSPSGLAGGDSYNEQFF. CDR3 in DNA: TGTGCCAGCAGCCCCTCGGGACTAGCGGGGGGGGACTCCTACAATGAGCAGTTCTTC. V gene TRBV3-1 combines with J gene TRBJ2-1; 16 positions match TRBD2. J lost 0 bases, V lost 4 bases, and 6 bases had no gene match. Germline V CDR1 and CDR2: LGHDT, YNNKEL (reference sequence). The CDR3 runs 19 residues.